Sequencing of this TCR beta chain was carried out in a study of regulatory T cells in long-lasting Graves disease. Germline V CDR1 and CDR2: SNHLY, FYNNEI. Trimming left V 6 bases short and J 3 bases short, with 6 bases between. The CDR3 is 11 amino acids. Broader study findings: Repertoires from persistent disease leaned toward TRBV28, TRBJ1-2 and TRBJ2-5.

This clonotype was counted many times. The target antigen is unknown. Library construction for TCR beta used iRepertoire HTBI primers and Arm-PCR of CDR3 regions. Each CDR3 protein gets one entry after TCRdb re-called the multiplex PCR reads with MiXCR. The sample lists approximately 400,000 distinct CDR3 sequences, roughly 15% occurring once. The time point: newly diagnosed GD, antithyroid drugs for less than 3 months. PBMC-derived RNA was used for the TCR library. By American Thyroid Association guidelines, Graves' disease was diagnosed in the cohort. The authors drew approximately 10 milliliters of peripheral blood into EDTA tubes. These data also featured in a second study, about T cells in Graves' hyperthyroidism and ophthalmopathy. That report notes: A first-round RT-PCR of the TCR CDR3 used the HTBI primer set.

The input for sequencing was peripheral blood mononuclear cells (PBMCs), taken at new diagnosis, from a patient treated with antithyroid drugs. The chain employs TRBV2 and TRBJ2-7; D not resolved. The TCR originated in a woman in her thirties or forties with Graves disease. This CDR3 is CASRLDYEQYF. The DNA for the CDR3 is TGTGCCAGCAGACTTGACTACGAGCAGTACTTC.